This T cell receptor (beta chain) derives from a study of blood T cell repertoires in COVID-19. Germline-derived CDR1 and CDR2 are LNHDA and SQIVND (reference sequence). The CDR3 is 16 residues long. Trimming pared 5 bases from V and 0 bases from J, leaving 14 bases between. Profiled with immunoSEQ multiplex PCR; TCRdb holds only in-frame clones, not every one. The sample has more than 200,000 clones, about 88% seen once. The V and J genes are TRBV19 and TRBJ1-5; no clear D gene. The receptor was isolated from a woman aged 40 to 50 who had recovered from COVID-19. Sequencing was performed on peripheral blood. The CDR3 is CASSARGVYSNQPQHF. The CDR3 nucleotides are TGTGCCAGTAGTGCGCGCGGGGTATATAGCAATCAGCCCCAGCATTTT.